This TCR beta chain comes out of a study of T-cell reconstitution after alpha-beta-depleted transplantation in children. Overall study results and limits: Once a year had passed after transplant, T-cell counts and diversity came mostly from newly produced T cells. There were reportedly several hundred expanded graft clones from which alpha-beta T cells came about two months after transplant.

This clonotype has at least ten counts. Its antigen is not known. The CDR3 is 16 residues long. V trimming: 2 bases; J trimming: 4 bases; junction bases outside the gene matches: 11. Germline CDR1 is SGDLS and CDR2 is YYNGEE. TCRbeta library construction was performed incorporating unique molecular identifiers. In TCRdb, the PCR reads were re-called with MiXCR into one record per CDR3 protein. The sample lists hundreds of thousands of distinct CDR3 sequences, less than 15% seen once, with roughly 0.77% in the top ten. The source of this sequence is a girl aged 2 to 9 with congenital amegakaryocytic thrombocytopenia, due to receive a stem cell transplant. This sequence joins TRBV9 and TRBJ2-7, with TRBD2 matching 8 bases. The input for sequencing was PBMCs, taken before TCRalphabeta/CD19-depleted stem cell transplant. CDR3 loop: CASSVGSPAGVYEQYF. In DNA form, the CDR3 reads TGTGCCAGCAGCGTTGGTTCCCCAGCGGGAGTATACGAGCAGTACTTC.